A single sample gave rise to the 21 T cell receptor beta chains below, sequenced in a study of metastatic and nonmetastatic thyroid tumors. Prior to thyroid surgery, none of the patients had received any treatment. MiXCR reprocessed the PCR reads for TCRdb. The table lists approximately 65,000 clones, about 4% of them singletons. Sequencing was done on a sample of blood. These receptors came from a female donor with papillary thyroid cancer or a benign thyroid nodule (not recorded which). Some clones in this sample may be carry-over from other donors' samples.

There are many counts of this clone. V is TRBV28 and J is TRBJ2-3; 11 nucleotides agree with TRBD2. V was pared by 5 bases and J by 5 bases, with 6 bases of the junction left unmatched. There are 15 residues in the CDR3. CDR1 is MDHEN, CDR2 SYDVKM, per germline. DNA of the CDR3: TGTGCCAGCAGTAAACTAGCGGGAGATTTAGATACGCAGTATTTT. Translating it yields CASSKLAGDLDTQYF. The whole variable domain, filled in from reference TRBV28 and TRBJ2-3, reads DVKVTQSSRYLVKRTGEKVFLECVQDMDHENMFWYRQDPGLGLRLIYFSYDVKMKEKGDIPEGYSVSREKKERFSLILESASTNQTSMYLCASSKLAGDLDTQYFGPGTRLTVL.

This clone was seen ten or more times. The CDR3 DNA follows: TGTGCCAGCAGTCGGGACAGGGGAATTCAGTACTTC. This encodes CASSRDRGIQYF. The chain employs TRBV11-2 and TRBJ2-4, with 10 nucleotides matching TRBD1. CDR1 and CDR2 from the germline V gene are SGHAT and FQNNGV. V dropped 6 bases and J dropped 10; count of bases not matched to a gene: 3. There are 12 residues in the CDR3.

This clone was seen a handful of times. A read error may produce the germline difference seen at one junction end. This chain links TRBV6-1 with TRBJ2-7; no firm D call. This CDR3 is built from 15 residues. Germline loops: CDR1 MNHNS, CDR2 SASEGT. In DNA, the CDR3 is TGTGCCAGCAATGAAGCTCGGGTTTCCGCTGAGGAGCAGTACTTC. Protein product: CASNEARVSAEEQYF.

This clone was observed at least ten times. V usage is TRBV15 and J usage is TRBJ2-7; the D gene is possibly TRBD1 (6 bases). CDR3 length: 14 amino acids. The ends were cut back, 3 bases at V and 3 bases at J, with 12 bases in the middle. Germline CDR1 LNHNV, CDR2 YYDKDF (reference sequence). The CDR3 reads CATSSGGPIYEQYF. The CDR3 nucleotides are TGTGCCACCAGCAGTGGGGGCCCTATCTACGAGCAGTACTTC.

A single count supports this clone. No DNA is shown, since the ends of the CDR3 on it are uncertain; the CDR3 is the one TCRdb lists. V usage is TRBV19 and J usage is TRBJ1-2. Inclusive of both ends, the CDR3 amounts to 13 amino acids. In germline, CDR1 is LNHDA, CDR2 SQIVND (reference sequence). The CDR3 protein is CTSSGRMVYGCTF.

This clone was observed at least ten times. Other nucleotide sequences from this sample produce the same CDR3. The chain couples TRBV20-1 to TRBJ2-7, with 13 positions matching TRBD2. The CDR3 is 13 amino acids. The germline CDR1 and CDR2 sequences are DFQATT and SNEGSKA (reference sequence). V shed 3 bases and J 4 bases; nucleotides not matched to a gene: 0. CDR3 loop: CSARGLAGYEQYF. CDR3 nucleotides: TGCAGTGCTAGGGGACTAGCGGGGTACGAGCAGTACTTC.

This clone was counted at least ten times. This could be a read error, since a much larger clone is one nucleotide away. The gene calls are TRBV12-3 or TRBV12-4 and TRBJ1-1, with D perhaps TRBD1 (6 bases). CDR3 size: 13 residues. The CDR3 spells CASSLGQSTEAFF. CDR3 DNA: TGTGCCAGCAGCTTAGGACAGAGCACTGAAGCTTTCTTT.

This chain links TRBV5-1 with TRBJ2-5; 16 bases line up with TRBD2. The germline V gene encodes CDR1 SGHRS and CDR2 YFSETQ. After removal of 4 bases from V and 4 bases from J, the junction contained 4 bases not matched to a gene. This CDR3 has 16 residues. The CDR3 DNA follows: TGCGCCAGCAGCAAGGGACTAGCGGGGGGGCGAGAGACCCAGTACTTC. This sequence encodes CASSKGLAGGRETQYF.

This clone was counted many times. The chain combines TRBV30 with TRBJ2-1, with 13 bases identical to TRBD2. The germline gives CDR1 GTSNPN, CDR2 SVGIG (reference sequence). The trim removed 7 bases at V and 11 bases at J, leaving 11 bases unmatched. This CDR3 comprises 14 residues. The CDR3 coding sequence is TGTGCCTCTAGATGGACTAGCGGGAGTCCCCAGCAGTTCTTC. Protein product: CASRWTSGSPQQFF.

This clone was observed many times. The sample carries other DNA sequences with the same CDR3. The CDR3, as DNA: TGCGCCAGCAGCCAGACACGTGGAAACACCATATATTTT. This encodes CASSQTRGNTIYF. V is TRBV4-1 and J is TRBJ1-3; no definite D call. CDR3 length equals 13 residues. Germline V lookup: CDR1 MGHRA, CDR2 YSYEKL. With 3 bases removed from V and 3 bases from J, the gap between germline ends came to 6 bases.

There are many counts of this clone. The chain couples TRBV2 to TRBJ2-7; D gene ambiguous. This CDR3 is 15 amino acids long. CDR1 is SNHLY and CDR2 is FYNNEI in the germline V gene. The V and J ends lost 7 bases and 0 bases respectively, with 16 bases between them. The CDR3 sequence is CASITDPWSSYEQYF. The DNA of the CDR3 is TGTGCCAGCATTACGGATCCCTGGAGCTCCTACGAGCAGTACTTC. The whole variable domain, remainder taken from reference TRBV2 and TRBJ2-7, is EPEVTQTPSHQVTQMGQEVILRCVPISNHLYFYWYRQILGQKVEFLVSFYNNEISEKSEIFDDQFSVERPDGSNFTLKIRSTKLEDSAMYFCASITDPWSSYEQYFGPGTRLTVT.

This clone was seen many times. The rearrangement links TRBV28 to TRBJ2-7; maybe TRBD2 (7 bases). The CDR3 is 14 amino acids. CDR1 MDHEN and CDR2 SYDVKM come from the germline V gene. V was pared by 6 bases and J by 9 bases, with 21 bases between. The CDR3 loop reads CASRPPGRGLLQYF. The CDR3, as DNA: TGTGCCAGCAGACCGCCGGGGAGGGGGTTGTTGCAGTACTTC.

CDR3 protein: CASSFVGSTYEQYF. DNA of the CDR3: TGTGCCAGCAGCTTTGTCGGTTCTACCTACGAGCAGTACTTC. This sequence joins TRBV28 and TRBJ2-7; D unresolved. Trimming stripped 6 bases from V and 2 bases from J, with 14 bases between. The CDR3 runs to 14 residues. Germline V gives CDR1 MDHEN, CDR2 SYDVKM.

There are many counts of this clone. The chain recombines TRBV3-1 with TRBJ2-2; D remains ambiguous. The V and J ends lost 3 bases and 6 bases respectively, with 5 bases between them. The germline V gene has CDR1 LGHDT and CDR2 YNNKEL (reference sequence). This CDR3 is built from 12 residues. For the CDR3, the DNA is TGTGCCAGCAGCCATCCTGCCGGGGAGCTGTTTTTT. This encodes CASSHPAGELFF. The whole variable domain, remainder taken from reference TRBV3-1 and TRBJ2-2, is DTAVSQTPKYLVTQMGNDKSIKCEQNLGHDTMYWYKQDSKKFLKIMFSYNNKELIINETVPNRFSPKSPDKAHLNLHINSLELGDSAVYFCASSHPAGELFFGEGSRLTVL.

This clone was seen more than once but under ten times. The J gene is TRBJ2-2, the V gene TRBV12-3 or TRBV12-4; no reliable D call. The CDR3 totals 13 residues. Trimming took 3 bases from V and 6 from J, leaving 8 bases between them. CDR3 sequence (DNA): TGTGCCAGCAGTTTGTTGACCCCCGGGGAGCTGTTTTTT. This sequence encodes CASSLLTPGELFF.

In regard to this clone: One end of the junction varies from germline; a read error may be responsible. The chain combines TRBV19 with TRBJ1-5; D ambiguous. This CDR3 spans 13 amino acids. Germline lookup yields CDR1 LNHDA and CDR2 SQIVND (reference sequence). This CDR3 is CASRGSPNQPQHF. As DNA, the CDR3 is TGTGCCAGTAGAGGATCCCCTAATCAGCCCCAACATTTT. The entire variable domain, with the rest obtained from reference TRBV19 and TRBJ1-5, is as follows: DGGITQSPKYLFRKEGQNVTLSCEQNLNHDAMYWYRQDPGQGLRLIYYSQIVNDFQKGDIAEGYSVSREKKESFPLTVTSAQKNPTAFYLCASRGSPNQPQHFGDGTRLSIL.

The table lists this clone with many counts. Other DNA sequences within the sample encode an identical CDR3. The chain has TRBV10-2 and TRBJ2-3; 11 bases agree with TRBD2. Looked up from germline, CDR1 is WSHSY and CDR2 is SAAADI. J gave up 8 bases and V 8 bases, and 9 bases lay outside the gene matches. This CDR3 is built from 14 residues. The CDR3 here is CASSRLAGLSTQYF. Written as DNA, the CDR3 is TGCGCCAGCTCGAGACTAGCGGGACTAAGTACGCAGTATTTT.

This clone came up many times. The rearrangement joins TRBV3-1 to TRBJ2-3, with D possibly being TRBD1 (5 bases). This CDR3 is 16 amino acids long. V was clipped by 0 bases and J by 2 bases, with 12 bases between them. Germline loops: CDR1 LGHDT, CDR2 YNNKEL (reference sequence). The CDR3: CASSQDNQGYTDTQYF. CDR3 nucleotide sequence: TGTGCCAGCAGCCAAGATAACCAGGGATACACAGATACGCAGTATTTT.

In this sample, this clone turned up many times. This chain connects TRBV7-9 to TRBJ2-1; 7 bases align to TRBD2. Trimming took 1 base from V and 8 from J; bases not matched to a gene: 11. Germline loops: CDR1 SEHNR, CDR2 FQNEAQ (reference sequence). The CDR3 totals 16 residues. The CDR3 is CASSLVGEGLGDEQFF. The CDR3 bases are TGTGCCAGCAGCTTAGTGGGGGAGGGGCTCGGGGATGAGCAGTTCTTC. The entire variable domain, with the rest obtained from reference TRBV7-9 and TRBJ2-1, is as follows: DTGVSQNPRHKITKRGQNVTFRCDPISEHNRLYWYRQTLGQGPEFLTYFQNEAQLEKSRLLSDRFSAERPKGSFSTLEIQRTEQGDSAMYLCASSLVGEGLGDEQFFGPGTRLTVL.

Regarding this clone: A much larger clone lies a single base off, so this may be a read error. The J gene is TRBJ1-1, the V gene TRBV9, with D unresolved. The germline CDR1 and CDR2 sequences are SGDLS and YYNGEE. This CDR3 has 13 residues. The DNA of the CDR3 is TGTGTCAGCAGTTTGGGTGGAGGCACTGAAGCTTTCTTT. Amino acid sequence: CVSSLGGGTEAFF.

This clone was seen at least ten times. The chain is built from TRBV20-1 and TRBJ2-5; D is uncertain. V dropped 3 bases and J dropped 2 bases, with 13 bases sitting between them. Germline-derived CDR1 and CDR2 are DFQATT and SNEGSKA (reference sequence). The CDR3 length is 14 residues. CDR3 bases: TGCAGTGCTAGGGATCCTAGGAAACAAGAGACCCAGTACTTC. Protein product: CSARDPRKQETQYF.